These T cell receptor beta chains were read from a single sample in a study of cytomegalovirus exposure and HLA in healthy donors. Profiling relied on immunoSEQ multiplex PCR, and the TCRdb table lists in-frame clones only, not all of them. The data contain approximately 150,000 clones, roughly three quarters of them singletons. The specimen sequenced was PBMCs. The receptors shown here come from a male donor in good health and CMV-seronegative. The CDR3 runs from the conserved cysteine through the conserved F or W.

v_call	j_call	cdr3_aa
TRBV2	TRBJ1-1	CASSLGHNTEAFF
TRBV11-3	TRBJ2-5	CASSLGPGRETQYF
TRBV19	TRBJ1-2	CASTPSGGRSFNYGYTF
TRBV6-5	TRBJ2-7	CASNLAGAGEQYF
TRBV6-6	TRBJ1-5	CASSYSSNQPQHF
TRBV18	TRBJ1-5	CASSLRGAGTGSWEPQHF
TRBV21-1	TRBJ2-5	CASSKVGLQGAEETQYF
TRBV19	TRBJ1-1	CASRDRGPTEAFF
TRBV6-4	TRBJ1-1	CASSAEDSQKAFF
TRBV18	TRBJ1-1	CASSRSETVLPNTEAFF
TRBV11-2	TRBJ2-3	CASSFGGGTSEDF
TRBV7-9	TRBJ1-1	CASSVTSNTEAFF
TRBV18	TRBJ2-7	CASSPTSGGSAGEQYF
TRBV5-1	TRBJ2-3	CASIDRGSTDTQYF
TRBV30	TRBJ1-1	CAWSAGGGNTEAFF
TRBV28	TRBJ2-7	CASSLTPHYEQYF
TRBV7-6	TRBJ2-7	CASSSYRESSYEQYF
TRBV7-8	TRBJ1-2	CASSPRQGTSGYTF
TRBV30	TRBJ2-2	CAWSVRTGFPGELFF
TRBV4-3	TRBJ1-3	CASSPEHGVSGNTIYF
TRBV15	.	CATSRDRRGHEQYF
TRBV18	TRBJ2-5	CASSPGEAPETQYF
TRBV2	TRBJ2-7	CASSRGTSPYEQYF
TRBV7-9	TRBJ2-1	CASSFATSGGYNEQFF
TRBV13	TRBJ1-1	CASSSSDTTEAFF
TRBV6-5	TRBJ2-7	CASSYSYEKGYEQYF
TRBV13	TRBJ1-1	CASSWSLRGTEAFF
TRBV5-4	TRBJ2-1	CASSPGLAGGSPLPGRVFF
TRBV5-6	TRBJ1-6	CASSWDRGPRSYNSPLHF
TRBV5-4	TRBJ2-7	CASSEPGLAYEQYF
TRBV28	TRBJ2-7	CASTPVRDSYEQYF
TRBV10-3	TRBJ1-5	CAISSQGSNQPQHF
TRBV2	TRBJ2-5	CASNIAGGETQYF
TRBV18	TRBJ2-5	CASSRREYQETQYF
TRBV28	TRBJ2-7	CASSPPHRTSGRATYEQYF
TRBV7-9	TRBJ2-1	CASSLTSSYNEQFF
TRBV19	TRBJ1-1	CASSIGPSGEAFF
TRBV2	TRBJ2-7	CASSASRLASEQYF
TRBV7-2	TRBJ1-4	CASSANRVEKLFF